Here is one T cell receptor (beta chain) with its context. Its antigen is still unknown. No per-base quality is available; no much larger clone lies one base away. The sample comes from a study of cytomegalovirus exposure and HLA in healthy donors (dated by TCRdb to the late 2010s). As for the study more broadly: According to an earlier analysis of 550 to 750 of the donors, some 170 million T cells yielded approximately 120 million unique TCR beta sequences and roughly 280 Gb of sequence data. An early release covering 550 to 650 HLA-typed donors comprised approximately 300 gigabases of sequencing data and roughly 86 million unique TCR sequences. The genetic ancestry cluster associated with self-reported Caucasian donors included roughly four fifths of the 398 genotyped donors. The study was designed to test whether signatures of past pathogen exposure could be identified by cataloging public T cell receptors. The study profiled the T cell repertoires of fewer than 850 subjects by immunosequencing and related them to cytomegalovirus serostatus. Besides the first cohort of around 670 subjects, a separate validation cohort made up of some 110 different subjects was used. High-throughput TCR immunosequencing, statistical association of individual TCRs with disease status, and machine learning were combined to predict cytomegalovirus infection status. To study patterns of TCR occurrence, a later analysis re-analyzed previously published TCR beta repertoires from several hundred donors and added high-resolution HLA genotyping. In the later analysis, no new phenotypic data were used to find candidate immune exposures; instead, reliance was placed on TCR beta sequences and their occurrence across donors. An earlier analysis of nearly 600 of the donors applied high-throughput TCR beta sequencing to assess whether each TCR beta V gene segment acted as functional or pseudogenic. Donor age, sex, ethnicity and CMV serostatus were collected together with the repertoire data. A later genetic analysis used genome-wide SNP genotypes for about 60% of the 666 donors, treating that subset as a discovery cohort. Every discovery cohort repertoire had been produced on one sequencing platform. Class I and class II HLA loci were covered by the typing at four-digit resolution. The number of typed donors differed by locus: about 620-630 for A, B, C, DRB1 and DQB1; approximately 540 for DQA1; 606 for DPA1; and approximately 450 for DPB1. Because of strong linkage in the cohort, roughly 5 DR-DQ haplotypes were treated as single units for association and clustering. Among about 400 genotyped donors of the cohort, an average of about 220,000 unique TCR beta nucleotide sequences was sequenced per donor, of which about 19% were non-productive.

The library was prepared using the immunoSEQ multiplex PCR assay. A mixture of 60 forward primers for TCR Vbeta segments and 13 reverse primers for TCR Jbeta segments was used in the multiplex PCR. A multiplex PCR assay on genomic DNA amplified the CDR3 region of rearranged TCR beta genes. The amplified TCR beta libraries were sequenced on the Illumina HiSeq System as 87-base-pair reads. The paper's data handling went like this. A later analysis tallied 75 million to 95 million unique TCR beta chains across the 666 repertoires, and some 12 million of those chains were shared by two or more donors. Raw reads were error-corrected and collapsed into unique sequences with a nearest-neighbor algorithm that merged closely related sequences to remove PCR and sequencing errors. CDR3 sequences were aligned to IMGT reference sequences to assign V, D and J gene segments. For a sequence to be retained, at least a six-nucleotide match to both a V gene segment and a J gene segment was required. A rearrangement was called productive if the CDR3 had no stop codons and remained in frame with V and J, and every other rearrangement was called non-productive. Following IMGT convention, CDR3 was defined as the stretch from the second conserved V-encoded cysteine to the conserved J-encoded phenylalanine. The earlier analysis of a few hundred of the donors excluded sequences that lacked an unambiguous match to a single V gene segment. In an earlier analysis of 450 to 750 of the donors, a V segment was called functional when productive rearrangements were above 56.7%, and segregating when the standard deviation between donors exceeded 5%. A statistical classification framework was developed to diagnose cytomegalovirus status using the catalog of TCR beta chain sequences. In a later analysis, TCR nucleotide sequences were compared against IMGT/GENE-DB human TR gene sequences so that V and J genes could be assigned. The TCRdist pipeline was used in a later analysis to assign CDR3 sequences and most-parsimonious VDJ recombination scenarios. A later analysis defined each TCR beta chain by its CDR3 amino acid sequence plus V-gene family, and excluded reads lacking a unique V-gene family. As a way to deal with suspected cross-contamination and a sequencing artifact, a later analysis dropped roughly 620 nucleotide sequences that were highly shared and had low generation probability. In a later analysis, a clonal expansion index for each public chain was calculated from normalized within-repertoire ranks of inferred template counts. Generation probabilities in a later analysis came from a VDJ recombination model fitted to out-of-frame rearrangements, and those results were checked against IGoR. Hypergeometric tests were used in a later analysis to score TCR-TCR, TCR-HLA and TCR-CMV co-occurrence, with a repertoire-size bias correction applied to the TCR pairs. False discovery rates were estimated in a later analysis by permuting HLA or CMV assignments 20 times. In a later analysis, co-occurring TCRs were grouped with DBSCAN, and TCRdist sequence similarity was added when clustering was performed within HLA-allele-positive subsets. Co-occurrence clustering excluded repertoires with fewer than 30,000 or more than 120,000 public chains, plus five with anomalous nucleotide sharing. The table comes from immuneACCESS by way of TCRdb, which keeps in-frame sequences with V and J called. Part of the clones is missing from these tables; in studies checked, under half for an unresolved V gene and the rest for unknown reasons. V, J and clone size are taken as reported in that table, and D and trimming were inferred from the DNA itself. The sample table holds almost 200,000 clones, of which about 76% were seen once. Approximately 0.39% of the sample belongs to the ten largest clones.

In total, just over 650 healthy bone marrow donors made up the cohort. All cohort members were sampled while nominally healthy, although unrecorded immune exposures were likely present. The donor was CMV seropositive and was included in the group of some 290 seropositive cohort members. A peripheral blood sample was provided by each donor, and peripheral blood mononuclear cells were used for TCR beta sequencing. Genomic DNA extraction from the blood cell samples was performed with the Qiagen DNeasy Blood Extraction Kit. Study-wide conclusions, independent of this receptor: HLA typing was unavailable for some donors at each locus, so association tests used only the typed subset. Across donors, most TCR sequences were observed very rarely, whereas some public TCRs were present in many individuals. Because the 87-base-pair reads could not distinguish some IMGT-functional V segments, including TRBV6-2 and TRBV6-3, those segments were excluded. In a later analysis, 16,951 TCR beta sequences were associated with specific HLA alleles at a false discovery rate of 0.05. Over 15 rarely observed V segments, including chromosome 9 orphons, were excluded from the earlier analysis of 550 to 700 of the donors because counts were too low. Only TCR beta chains were sequenced in this cohort, and the absence of alpha or paired-chain data limited detectable features. The sequencing pipeline was judged likely to have produced a cluster of highly shared sequence variants as a technical artifact. A further reported finding was that TCR beta sequences accurately predicted the HLA-A and HLA-B alleles for most subjects in the first cohort. Strong co-occurrence of HLA alleles, especially DR and DQ, made assigning TCR associations to individual alleles difficult. The authors suggested that the approach could potentially be extended to other disease states and immunological phenotypes. Cytomegalovirus status was reported to be diagnosed by the classifier with high specificity and sensitivity in both the original and validation cohorts. Most CMV-associated TCR beta chains appeared to be HLA-restricted in a later analysis, and the HLA associations seemed to be driven largely by CMV exposure. Linkage disequilibrium might explain the correlated functional status among segregating V segments, but an unknown experimental factor could not be excluded. Several of the top co-occurrence clusters appeared to be linked to parvovirus B19, influenza, CMV and Epstein-Barr virus, according to a later analysis. A later genetic analysis associated a missense DCLRE1C variant with V-gene and J-gene trimming of TCR beta chains, and an independent cohort replicated the association. Roughly uniform sequencing depth across donors was assumed in presence/absence analyses, although this assumption may not hold. A few of the identified cytomegalovirus-associated TCR beta chains were confirmed in vitro to be specific for cytomegalovirus antigens. In a later analysis, TCR association rates were found to vary across HLA loci, with the most associated TCRs seen for DRB1 alleles and the fewest for HLA-C alleles. A later genetic analysis reported fewer N-insertions in productive TCRs among donors in an Asian-associated ancestry cluster than the roughly 620-donor mean. In a later analysis, HLA-associated TCR beta chains were found to be more clonally expanded and to have lower generation probabilities than equally common non-associated chains. CMV serostatus was the only immune exposure information available for the cohort. An earlier analysis of approximately 590 of the donors showed that most TCR beta V segments appeared in productive rearrangements either about 87% or about 30% of the time, which broadly matched IMGT annotations. The study gave a list of under 200 TCR beta chains associated with cytomegalovirus.

CDR3 length: 12 amino acids, cysteine to phenylalanine. Just CDR3 DNA is preserved here, 36 bases in frame from base 1. The germline V gene (reference sequence) specifies SEHNR as CDR1 and FQNEAQ as CDR2. V and J lose 9 bases and 2 bases, and a span of 11 bases separates them. The rearrangement combines TRBV7-9 with TRBJ2-7; too little of a D gene remains to name it. Sequencing used PBMCs. The origin of this receptor is a male donor in good health and CMV-seropositive. The CDR3 here reads CASSTGTYEQYF. Here is the DNA: TGTGCCAGTTCCACGGGTACCTACGAGCAGTACTTC.